The 23 T cell receptor beta chains reported below all come from one sample, sequenced in a study of blood T cell repertoires in COVID-19 (dated by TCRdb to the early 2020s). Library construction relied on the immunoSEQ multiplex PCR assay. Here the immuneACCESS table is served through TCRdb, limited to in-frame sequences with V and J called. Missing clones are a known gap in these copies; in checked studies unresolved V genes cover under half, and the rest lacks a known reason. For this sample there are some 14,000 clones; 80% to 85% appear just once. The ten largest account for just over 9% of the sample. Sequenced: peripheral blood. These TCRs come from a human donor in a cohort sampled during active COVID-19.

V is TRBV5-4 and J is TRBJ1-2, with 7 bases fitting TRBD1. The CDR3 spans 14 residues. In germline, CDR1 is SGHNT, CDR2 YYREEE (reference sequence). Trimming removed 2 bases from V and 4 bases from J; junction bases left unmatched: 5. This CDR3 reads CASSLKGQIYGYTF. CDR3 nucleotide sequence: TGTGCCAGCAGCTTAAAGGGACAGATCTATGGCTACACCTTC.

The rearrangement joins TRBV6-2 or TRBV6-3 to TRBJ2-5, with D tentatively TRBD2 (6 bases). Germline V lookup: CDR1 MNHEY, CDR2 SVGEGT. CDR3 length: 17 residues. V lost 6 bases and J lost 5, with 25 bases in between. CDR3 sequence (DNA): TGTGCCAGCAGCAACTGGGCCAATCCCACAGGAGGGGAGACCCAGTACTTC. It yields the protein CASSNWANPTGGETQYF.

This sequence joins TRBV18 and TRBJ2-3; no clear D gene. Per the germline V gene, CDR1 is KGHSH and CDR2 is LQKENI. The CDR3 contains 13 residues. Trimming removed 3 bases at V and 3 bases at J, with 7 bases between. The DNA for the CDR3 is TGTGCCAGCTCACCTATAGATACAGATACGCAGTATTTT. Its protein product is CASSPIDTDTQYF.

The chain employs TRBV6-2 or TRBV6-3 and TRBJ2-1, with 7 positions matching TRBD2. The germline V gene encodes CDR1 MNHEY and CDR2 SVGEGT. The CDR3 covers 13 residues. The J segment lost 11 bases and the V segment lost 2 bases, leaving 6 bases of the junction unmatched. CDR3 in amino acids: CASSYREVGKQFF. In DNA, the CDR3 is TGTGCCAGCAGTTACCGGGAGGTGGGAAAGCAGTTCTTC.

Sample share makes this clone medium-sized (0.01 to 0.1%). V and J are TRBV4-3 and TRBJ2-1; 11 bases agree with TRBD2. With 0 bases clipped from V and 5 bases from J, the junction kept 6 bases outside the gene matches. Per the germline V gene, CDR1 is LGHNA and CDR2 is YSLEER. The CDR3 is 17 residues long. CDR3 amino acids: CASSQDGLAGGHNEQFF. The CDR3 DNA is TGCGCCAGCAGCCAAGATGGGCTAGCGGGAGGTCACAATGAGCAGTTCTTC.

The J gene is TRBJ2-1, the V gene TRBV11-2; the match to TRBD1 covers 8 bases. V lost 0 bases to trimming and J lost 7 bases; unmatched junction nucleotides: 5. Germline V gives CDR1 SGHAT, CDR2 FQNNGV. This CDR3 has 15 residues. CDR3 DNA: TGTGCCAGCAGCTTAGAGGCAGGGGGCTGGAATGAGCAGTTCTTC. Protein: CASSLEAGGWNEQFF. The full variable domain, rest sourced from reference TRBV11-2 and TRBJ2-1, is EAGVAQSPRYKIIEKRQSVAFWCNPISGHATLYWYQQILGQGPKLLIQFQNNGVVDDSQLPKDRFSAERLKGVDSTLKIQPAKLEDSAVYLCASSLEAGGWNEQFFGPGTRLTVL.

The V gene is TRBV6-2 or TRBV6-3, the J gene TRBJ2-7; possible D gene TRBD1, 6 bases. V shed 3 bases and J shed 0 bases, with 9 bases lying between them. This CDR3 has 14 residues. CDR1 and CDR2 (germline): MNHEY, SVGEGT. CDR3 sequence reads: CASSYQGHSYEQYF. The CDR3 DNA sequence: TGTGCCAGCAGTTATCAGGGGCACTCCTACGAGCAGTACTTC.

This chain uses TRBV6-5 with TRBJ2-2, with D uncertain. V was pared by 2 bases and J by 7 bases, with 8 bases between. Germline V gives CDR1 MNHEY, CDR2 SVGAGI. This CDR3 has 13 residues. The CDR3 bases are TGTGCCAGCAGTTACCAACACGTCGGGGAGCTGTTTTTT. Amino acids: CASSYQHVGELFF.

This clone was seen more than once but under ten times. The CDR3 loop is CASSVGPDYGYTF. The CDR3 DNA reads as TGTGCCAGCAGCGTAGGTCCGGACTATGGCTACACCTTC. The genes are TRBV9 and TRBJ1-2; D is undetermined. Deletions cut 0 bases from V and 3 bases from J, with 6 bases between. Germline V lookup: CDR1 SGDLS, CDR2 YYNGEE. There are 13 residues in the CDR3.

The CDR3: CSASGGLAGYNEQFF. Written as DNA, the CDR3 is TGCAGTGCTAGTGGGGGACTAGCGGGGTACAATGAGCAGTTCTTC. This chain uses TRBV20-1 with TRBJ2-1; 13 bases map to TRBD2. This CDR3 has 15 residues. Germline CDR1 DFQATT, CDR2 SNEGSKA (reference sequence). J was trimmed by 4 bases and V by 3 bases; bases with no gene match: 3.

The V gene is TRBV4-1, the J gene TRBJ2-3, with 9 bases fitting TRBD1. Germline lookup yields CDR1 MGHRA and CDR2 YSYEKL. This CDR3 region has 14 residues. V lost 6 bases and J lost 4; bases outside the gene matches: 5. For the CDR3, the DNA is TGCGCCAGCAGATACAGGGGGCGGGCAGATACGCAGTATTTT. The encoded protein is CASRYRGRADTQYF.

The chain recombines TRBV5-1 with TRBJ2-5, with 9 bases that match TRBD2. The V gene end was trimmed by 4 bases and the J gene end by 2 bases; junction bases not matched to a gene: 6. The CDR3 consists of 15 residues. Germline V gene sequence: CDR1 SGHRS, CDR2 YFSETQ. CDR3 coding DNA: TGCGCCAGCAGCCCAGGACTAGCGTATCAAGAGACCCAGTACTTC. Translated: CASSPGLAYQETQYF.

The J gene is TRBJ2-3, the V gene TRBV7-2; TRBD2 agrees at 7 bases. This CDR3 comprises 15 residues. Trimming removed 0 bases from V and 2 bases from J; junction bases left unmatched: 2. From germline, CDR1 is SGHTA and CDR2 FQGNSA. CDR3 amino acids: CASSLAGGYTDTQYF. CDR3 sequence (DNA): TGTGCCAGCAGCTTAGCGGGAGGGTACACAGATACGCAGTATTTT.

In this sample, this clone turned up a few times. This chain uses TRBV6-2 or TRBV6-3 with TRBJ1-5; the match to TRBD1 covers 9 bases. Germline V gene lookup returns CDR1 MNHEY and CDR2 SVGEGT. The CDR3 runs 15 residues. Unmatched junction bases numbered 3, after V lost 2 bases and J lost 4 bases. CDR3: CASSYMGQGNQPQHF. In DNA form, the CDR3 reads TGTGCCAGCAGTTACATGGGACAGGGAAATCAGCCCCAGCATTTT.

The chain carries TRBV27 and TRBJ2-1, with TRBD2 matching 8 bases. Germline CDR1 is MNHEY and CDR2 is SMNVEV (reference sequence). With V trimmed by 1 base and J by 7 bases, 9 bases remained unmatched. CDR3 size: 16 residues. CDR3 protein: CASSLFLAGGANEQFF. Here the CDR3 DNA reads TGTGCCAGCAGTTTATTCCTAGCCGGGGGGGCGAATGAGCAGTTCTTC.

This chain links TRBV11-3 with TRBJ2-1; 13 bases are shared with TRBD2. V was clipped by 5 bases and J by 7 bases; unmatched bases: 8. CDR3 length: 16 residues. CDR1 and CDR2 from the germline V gene are SGHNT and YENEEA. The CDR3 region has the DNA TGTGCCAGCAGCAAAGGACTAGCGGGGGTAAGGAATGAGCAGTTCTTC. It specifies CASSKGLAGVRNEQFF.

The V gene is TRBV11-2, the J gene TRBJ2-7; TRBD2 is a possible D gene (7 bases). The CDR3 has 15 amino acids. The V gene's germline CDR1 is SGHAT and CDR2 FQNNGV. Trimming took 3 bases from V and 5 from J, leaving 17 bases between them. The CDR3 DNA reads TGTGCCAGCAGCTTTGGGGGGGGGCCGGAGGACGAGCAGTACTTC. Its protein product is CASSFGGGPEDEQYF.

This clone was observed a handful of times. This sequence joins TRBV6-5 and TRBJ1-1; TRBD1 might be the D (6 bases). Germline V gene sequence: CDR1 MNHEY, CDR2 SVGAGI. Trimming cost V 4 bases and J 0 bases, with 12 bases left between them. The CDR3 is 15 amino acids. The CDR3 loop reads CASSSHRVLNTEAFF. The CDR3 DNA sequence: TGTGCCAGCAGTTCCCACAGGGTTTTGAACACTGAAGCTTTCTTT.

V gene TRBV6-6 combines with J gene TRBJ1-3; 7 bases line up with TRBD1. CDR1 is MNHNY and CDR2 is SVGAGI in the germline V gene (reference sequence). The junction had 7 bases not matched to a gene; V was cut back by 2 bases and J by 3 bases. The CDR3 is made up of 16 amino acids. The CDR3 sequence: CASSYPGTASGNTIYF. The DNA for the CDR3 is TGTGCCAGCAGTTACCCCGGGACAGCTAGTGGAAACACCATATATTTT.

This clone was detected once. The chain links TRBV10-3 to TRBJ1-3; a possible D gene is TRBD1 (6 bases). The CDR3 length is 15 residues. Trimming pared 3 bases from V and 0 bases from J, leaving 9 bases between. Germline values: CDR1 ENHRY, CDR2 SYGVKD. CDR3 bases: TGTGCCATCAGTGACACAGGGAACTCTGGAAACACCATATATTTT. Amino acids: CAISDTGNSGNTIYF.

This chain links TRBV5-1 with TRBJ1-1; TRBD1 agrees at 9 bases. The CDR3 covers 14 residues. Trimming cost V 4 bases and J 1 base; bases outside gene matches: 2. CDR1 and CDR2 from the germline V gene are SGHRS and YFSETQ. CDR3 protein: CASSPGQGNTEAFF. The CDR3 DNA reads TGCGCCAGCAGCCCGGGACAGGGGAACACTGAAGCTTTCTTT.

The rearrangement uses TRBV28 and TRBJ2-5, with D tentatively TRBD1 (5 bases). Germline V gives CDR1 MDHEN, CDR2 SYDVKM. The CDR3 spans 14 residues. Trimming took off 1 base at V and 6 bases at J, with 12 bases between the two ends. The DNA for the CDR3 is TGTGCCAGCAGTTTATCGGCAGGGTGGAAGACCCAGTACTTC. Translated, it gives CASSLSAGWKTQYF.

The chain employs TRBV3-1 (or the pseudogene TRBV3-2) and TRBJ1-5; D gene ambiguous. Trimming removed 0 bases from V and 9 bases from J, with 18 bases in between. The germline V gene has CDR1 LGHDT and CDR2 YNNKEL (reference sequence). The CDR3 length is 16 residues. The CDR3: CASSQDSGSPPRPQHF. The CDR3 coding sequence is TGTGCCAGCAGCCAAGATAGTGGGAGCCCCCCTCGGCCCCAGCATTTT.